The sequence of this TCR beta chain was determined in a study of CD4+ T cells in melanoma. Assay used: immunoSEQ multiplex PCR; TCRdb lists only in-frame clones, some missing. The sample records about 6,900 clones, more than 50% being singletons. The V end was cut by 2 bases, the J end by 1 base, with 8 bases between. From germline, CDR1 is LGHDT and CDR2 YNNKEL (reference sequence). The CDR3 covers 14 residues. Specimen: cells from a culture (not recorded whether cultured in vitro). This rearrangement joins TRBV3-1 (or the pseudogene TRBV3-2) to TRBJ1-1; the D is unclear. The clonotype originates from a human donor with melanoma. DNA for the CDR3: TGTGCCAGCAGCCAACGGGAGGGGAACACTGAAGCTTTCTTT. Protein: CASSQREGNTEAFF.